Presented here are 6 T cell receptor beta chains from one specimen sequenced in a study of graft-versus-host responses after intestinal transplantation. Their antigens are not known. Only in-frame clones appear in the TCRdb table, and some are missing; sequencing was by immunoSEQ multiplex PCR. The table includes about 59,000 clones, around 93% detected once. The source material was unstimulated CD4+ T cells sorted from spleen or lymph node cells, sampled before transplant. The source is a human donor who was the organ donor for an intestinal transplant.

The V gene is TRBV7-2, the J gene TRBJ2-1; 8 positions agree with TRBD1. Per the germline V gene, CDR1 is SGHTA and CDR2 is FQGNSA. V dropped 5 bases and J dropped 6; count of bases not matched to a gene: 6. This CDR3 comprises 14 residues. CDR3 bases: TGTGCCAGCAGCAAGGACAGGGTGACCAATGAGCAGTTCTTC. It is translated as CASSKDRVTNEQFF.

The chain uses TRBV5-6 and TRBJ1-2; no definite D call. V was clipped by 5 bases and J by 2 bases, with 13 bases between them. Per germline, CDR1 SGHDT and CDR2 YYEEEE. The CDR3 loop spans 14 amino acids. CDR3 region: CASSNGRRNYGYTF. The CDR3 nucleotides are TGTGCCAGCAGTAATGGACGGAGGAACTATGGCTACACCTTC.

The CDR3 DNA sequence: TGTGCCAGCAGCTTAGGGCTACCCAGCACAGATACGCAGTATTTT. It codes for CASSLGLPSTDTQYF. This chain uses TRBV7-9 with TRBJ2-3, with D hard to call. Germline V gene data show CDR1 as SEHNR and CDR2 as FQNEAQ (reference sequence). The CDR3 runs to 15 residues. The V gene lost 1 base and the J gene lost 0 bases, with 8 bases spanning the gap.

The chain combines TRBV7-2 with TRBJ2-1; 13 nucleotides line up with TRBD2. The CDR3 consists of 18 residues. Germline CDR1 and CDR2: SGHTA and FQGNSA. V lost 4 bases, J lost 0 bases, and 6 bases stayed unmatched. CDR3 bases: TGTGCCAGCAGCTCGGGACTAGCGGGGAGGAGCTCCTACAATGAGCAGTTCTTC. Its protein product is CASSSGLAGRSSYNEQFF.

The chain recombines TRBV4-1 with TRBJ1-6; no clear D. V was cut by 0 bases and J by 0 bases, with 12 bases left in between. CDR3 length equals 18 residues. The germline V gene has CDR1 MGHRA and CDR2 YSYEKL. CDR3 nucleotide sequence: TGCGCCAGCAGCCAAGATCTGACATTGAGCTCCTATAATTCACCCCTCCACTTT. Translation: CASSQDLTLSSYNSPLHF.

The chain combines TRBV19 with TRBJ2-1; 7 bases are shared with TRBD2. The CDR3 has 14 amino acids. With 1 base clipped from V and 7 bases from J, the junction kept 4 bases outside the gene matches. CDR1 is LNHDA, CDR2 SQIVND, per germline (reference sequence). CDR3 coding DNA: TGTGCCAGTAGTATAGTAGGGAGGGCAAATGAGCAGTTCTTC. It yields the protein CASSIVGRANEQFF.